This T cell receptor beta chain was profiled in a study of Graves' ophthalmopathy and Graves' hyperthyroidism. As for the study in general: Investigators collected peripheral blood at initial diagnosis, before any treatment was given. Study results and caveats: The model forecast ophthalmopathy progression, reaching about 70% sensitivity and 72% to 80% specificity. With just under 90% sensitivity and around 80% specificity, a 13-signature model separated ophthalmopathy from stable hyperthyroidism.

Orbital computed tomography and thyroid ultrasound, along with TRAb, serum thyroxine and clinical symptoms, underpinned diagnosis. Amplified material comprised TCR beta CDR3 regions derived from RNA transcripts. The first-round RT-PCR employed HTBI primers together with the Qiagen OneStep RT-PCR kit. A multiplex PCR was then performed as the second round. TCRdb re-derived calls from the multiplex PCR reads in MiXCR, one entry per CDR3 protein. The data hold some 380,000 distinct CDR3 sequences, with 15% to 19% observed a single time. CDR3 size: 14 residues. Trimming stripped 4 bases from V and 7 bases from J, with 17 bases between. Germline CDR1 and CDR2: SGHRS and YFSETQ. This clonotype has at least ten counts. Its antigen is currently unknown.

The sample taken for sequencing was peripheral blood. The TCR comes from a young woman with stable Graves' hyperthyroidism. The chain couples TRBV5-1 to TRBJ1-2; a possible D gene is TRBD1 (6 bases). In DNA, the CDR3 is TGCGCCAGCAGCCTTGAGGGGGTTGTACCTGGCTACACCTTC. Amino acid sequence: CASSLEGVVPGYTF.